This is a list of T cell receptor beta chains from one sample in a study of spatial heterogeneity in lung cancer. TCRdb reanalysed the 5' RACE reads using MiXCR and keeps one entry per CDR3 protein. The sample carries approximately 52,000 distinct CDR3 sequences, less than 9% recorded once. Specimen: PBMCs, collected at surgery. The receptors come from a female donor with early-stage non-small cell lung cancer. Each CDR3 is given with its conserved first and last residue. Fields, in order: CDR3 protein, V gene, J gene, CDR3 length, D gene. The D gene is left open where the match is weak.

CASSARLGTGRTGELFF	TRBV12-3/TRBV12-4	TRBJ2-2	17	TRBD1
CASSVSGGLYNEQFF	TRBV5-1	TRBJ2-1	15	TRBD2
CSVVFTQETQYF	TRBV29-1	TRBJ2-5	12	NA
CATRRDRRNYEQYF	TRBV15	TRBJ2-7	14	TRBD1
CSARDWTPQETQYF	TRBV20-1	TRBJ2-5	14	NA
CASSQDYNTGELFF	TRBV4-1	TRBJ2-2	14	NA
CASSPTINYGYTF	TRBV27	TRBJ1-2	13	NA
CASSRGTLNTDTQYF	TRBV18	TRBJ2-3	15	NA
CASSTKQGGNTGELFF	TRBV6-5	TRBJ2-2	16	NA
CASRPGTGDAYEQYF	TRBV2	TRBJ2-7	15	TRBD1
CAWSLASPLHF	TRBV30	TRBJ1-6	11	NA
CASSPRETTDTQYF	TRBV4-2	TRBJ2-3	14	NA
CASSSDRGNTEAFF	TRBV6-6	TRBJ1-1	14	TRBD1
CASSLAGGNINEQFF	TRBV7-9	TRBJ2-1	15	TRBD2
CASSLYREPPNYGYTF	TRBV28	TRBJ1-2	16	NA
CASSVNGITTDTQYF	TRBV9	TRBJ2-3	15	NA
CASSQDRRQGEGPLHF	TRBV4-1	TRBJ1-6	16	TRBD1
CSVDGQGDEQFF	TRBV29-1	TRBJ2-1	12	TRBD1
CASKWTAGTDFQETQYF	TRBV28	TRBJ2-5	17	NA
CSVEGQGSTEAFF	TRBV29-1	TRBJ1-1	13	NA
CASSPRTHTGELFF	TRBV11-2	TRBJ2-2	14	NA
CASSPSLMETQYF	TRBV23-1	TRBJ2-5	13	NA
CALKGVREAQYF	TRBV6-5	TRBJ2-5	12	NA
CASSVLPMADTQYF	TRBV6-1	TRBJ2-3	14	NA
CASSLGTEAFF	TRBV6-5	TRBJ1-1	11	NA
CASSPQGNYGYTF	TRBV7-9	TRBJ1-2	13	NA
CASSSTGLNNQPQHF	TRBV6-2/TRBV6-3	TRBJ1-5	15	TRBD1
CAWSVLRDTQYF	TRBV30	TRBJ2-5	12	NA
CSVVASGPSMDF	TRBV29-1	TRBJ2-5	12	NA
CSAPSVTGNSNQPQHF	TRBV20-1	TRBJ1-5	16	TRBD1
CASSRYNEQFF	TRBV27	TRBJ2-1	11	NA
CASSLFGGQGAPFSYNEQFF	TRBV7-2	TRBJ2-1	20	TRBD1
CASSLGLDEQYF	TRBV5-1	TRBJ2-7	12	NA
CASSLSDRVPTDTQYF	TRBV7-9	TRBJ2-3	16	TRBD1
CASSLNRGNYNEQFF	TRBV7-9	TRBJ2-1	15	NA
CASSVLDHGAIRTGELFF	TRBV9	TRBJ2-2	18	NA
CASSLVDANTEAFF	TRBV5-1	TRBJ1-1	14	NA
CASSPGTANSPLHF	TRBV7-2	TRBJ1-6	14	TRBD1
CAISEQVKGNTIYF	TRBV10-3	TRBJ1-3	14	NA
CASGLRLNF	TRBV12-3/TRBV12-4	TRBJ1-1	9	NA
CASSLRRGTTGELFF	TRBV19	TRBJ2-2	15	NA
CASSPVGGPWDTQYF	TRBV19	TRBJ2-3	15	NA
CASRSGGNMNTEAFF	TRBV28	TRBJ1-1	15	NA
CASRLRTTNNSPLHF	TRBV6-5	TRBJ1-6	15	NA
CASSQGAGVNVLTF	TRBV4-2	TRBJ2-6	14	NA
CASNRQGYEQYF	TRBV2	TRBJ2-7	12	TRBD1
CASSQEGLGNTGELFF	TRBV4-1	TRBJ2-2	16	NA
CSASDRGRGPLTQYF	TRBV20-1	TRBJ2-5	15	TRBD1
CASSQRDLAKNIQYF	TRBV28	TRBJ2-4	15	TRBD2
CASSETVLYGYTF	TRBV2	TRBJ1-2	13	NA
CASSTSAGEKLFF	TRBV28	TRBJ1-4	13	NA
CASSQDRGLVRYEQYF	TRBV3-1	TRBJ2-7	16	TRBD2
CASSLVGSAYEQYF	TRBV11-2	TRBJ2-7	14	NA
CSKRANNEQFF	TRBV29-1	TRBJ2-1	11	NA
CASSPDRTYNEQFF	TRBV18	TRBJ2-1	14	NA
CASSLALNTEAFF	TRBV7-9	TRBJ1-1	13	NA
CSAYWWKTTDTQYF	TRBV20-1	TRBJ2-3	14	NA
CASARGGFYNEQFF	TRBV12-3/TRBV12-4	TRBJ2-1	14	NA
CASSFQRRDEQYF	TRBV7-2	TRBJ2-7	13	NA
CASSQDWGGGGSYNEQFF	TRBV4-3	TRBJ2-1	18	NA